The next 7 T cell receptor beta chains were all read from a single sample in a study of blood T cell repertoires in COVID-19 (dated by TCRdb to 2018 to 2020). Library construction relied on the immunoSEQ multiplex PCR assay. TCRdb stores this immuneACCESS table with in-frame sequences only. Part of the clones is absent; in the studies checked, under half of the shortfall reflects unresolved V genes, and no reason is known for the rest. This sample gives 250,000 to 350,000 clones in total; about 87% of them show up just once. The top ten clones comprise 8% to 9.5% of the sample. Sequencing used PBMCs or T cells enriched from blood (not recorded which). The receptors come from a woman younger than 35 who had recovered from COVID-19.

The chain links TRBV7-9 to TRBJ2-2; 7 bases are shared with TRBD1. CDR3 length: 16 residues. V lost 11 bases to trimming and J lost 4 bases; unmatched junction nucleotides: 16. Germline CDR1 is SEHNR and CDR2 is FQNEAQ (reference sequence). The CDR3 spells CAPEILETGPTGELFF. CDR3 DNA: TGTGCCCCTGAAATTCTCGAGACAGGGCCCACCGGGGAGCTGTTTTTT.

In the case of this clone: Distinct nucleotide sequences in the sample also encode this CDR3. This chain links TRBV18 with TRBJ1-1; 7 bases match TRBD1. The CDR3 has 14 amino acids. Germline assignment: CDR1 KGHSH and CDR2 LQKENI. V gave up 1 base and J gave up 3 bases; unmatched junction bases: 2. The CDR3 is CASSPQGADTEAFF. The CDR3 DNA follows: TGTGCCAGCTCACCACAGGGGGCGGACACTGAAGCTTTCTTT.

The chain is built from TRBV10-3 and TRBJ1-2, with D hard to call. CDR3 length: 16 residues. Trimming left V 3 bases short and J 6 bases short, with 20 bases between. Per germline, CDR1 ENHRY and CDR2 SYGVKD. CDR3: CAISDSQGWSEHGYTF. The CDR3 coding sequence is TGTGCCATCAGTGACTCCCAAGGTTGGAGCGAGCATGGCTACACCTTC.

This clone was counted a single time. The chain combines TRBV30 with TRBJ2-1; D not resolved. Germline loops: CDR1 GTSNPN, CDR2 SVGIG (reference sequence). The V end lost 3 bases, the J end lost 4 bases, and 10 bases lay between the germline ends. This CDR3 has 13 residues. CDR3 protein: CAWSQTGYNEQFF. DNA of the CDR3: TGTGCCTGGAGCCAGACCGGGTACAATGAGCAGTTCTTC.

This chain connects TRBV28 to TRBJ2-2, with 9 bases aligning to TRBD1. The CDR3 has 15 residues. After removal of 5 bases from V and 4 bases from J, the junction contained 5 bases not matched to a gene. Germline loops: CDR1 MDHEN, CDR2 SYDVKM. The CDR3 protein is CASSRTGAVTGELFF. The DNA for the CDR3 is TGTGCCAGCAGTCGGACAGGGGCGGTCACCGGGGAGCTGTTTTTT.

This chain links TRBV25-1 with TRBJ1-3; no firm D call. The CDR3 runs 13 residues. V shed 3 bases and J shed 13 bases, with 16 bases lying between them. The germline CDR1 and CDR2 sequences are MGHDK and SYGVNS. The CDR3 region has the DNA TGTGCCAGCAGTGACCGACGTACCGGGGATATATATTTT. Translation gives CASSDRRTGDIYF.

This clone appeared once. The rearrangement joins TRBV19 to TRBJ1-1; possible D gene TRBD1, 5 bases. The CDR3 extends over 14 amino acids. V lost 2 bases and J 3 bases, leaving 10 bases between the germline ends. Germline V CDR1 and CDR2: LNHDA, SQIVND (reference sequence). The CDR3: CASSIRGLDTEAFF. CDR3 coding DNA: TGTGCCAGTAGTATAAGGGGCCTGGACACTGAAGCTTTCTTT.